This T cell receptor beta chain emerged from a study of shared clonotypes between healthy human individuals. The CDR3 loop spans 17 amino acids. The J segment lost 0 bases and the V segment lost 1 base, leaving 7 bases of the junction unmatched. Germline V gene sequence: CDR1 LGHNT, CDR2 FRNRAP. TCRdb's copy holds only in-frame clones and misses some; the assay was immunoSEQ multiplex PCR. This table has a few million clones, under 97% appearing once. Sequencing was done on a sample of naive CD4+ T cells sorted from blood. Stated subset: CD45RA+ positively selected. The chain joins TRBV12-5 to TRBJ2-3; 7 nucleotides agree with TRBD2. The receptor was derived from a man between 18 and 29 years old in good health. CDR3 coding DNA: TGTGCTAGTGGTTTGGGAAAACTAGCGTTAAGCACAGATACGCAGTATTTT. Amino acid sequence: CASGLGKLALSTDTQYF.